Listed below are T cell receptor beta chains from one sample, sequenced in a study of Graves' ophthalmopathy and Graves' hyperthyroidism. Using its own MiXCR run on the multiplex PCR reads, TCRdb lists one record per CDR3 protein. The data contain 450,000 or so distinct CDR3 sequences, approximately 15% of them singletons. Sequenced material: blood. The receptors come from a woman aged 25-40 years with Graves' ophthalmopathy. CDR3s include the opening cysteine and the closing phenylalanine or tryptophan. The D gene is left open where the match is weak. Clone size is not always given. Where it is, it says once, few, many or a class for expanded clones.

>many|.|TRBV6-1|TRBJ1-5
TGTGCCAGCAGCCCAAGCTCGGAGGCTCGACCCCAGCATTTT
CASSPSSEARPQHF
>few|TRBD1|TRBV24-1|TRBJ2-5
TGTGCCACCAGTGAGGACAGGGCGGAGACCCAGTACTTC
CATSEDRAETQYF
>many|.|TRBV30|TRBJ2-5
TGTGCCTGGAGAGGGGACCAGAAGACCCAGTACTTC
CAWRGDQKTQYF
>many|.|TRBV20-1|TRBJ2-5
TGCAGTGCTTTCTGGGCAACTATGGAGACCCAGTACTTC
CSAFWATMETQYF
>many|.|TRBV6-5|TRBJ1-2
TGTGCCAGCAGTTACTCGAAAGCCAGCCATGGCTACACCTTC
CASSYSKASHGYTF
>.|.|TRBV20-1|TRBJ1-1
TGCAGTGCTAGCCCCTTGGACGGGCTATACACTGAAGCTTTCTTT
CSASPLDGLYTEAFF
>many|.|TRBV24-1|TRBJ2-7
TGTGCCACCGGAGGAGGGGCCTCCTACGAGCAGTACTTC
CATGGGASYEQYF
>.|.|TRBV30|TRBJ2-7
TGTGCCTGGAGTGTCGGGAAGGGGGGCGACGAGCAGTACTTC
CAWSVGKGGDEQYF
>many|.|TRBV28|TRBJ2-7
TGTGCCAGCAGCGACAGGAACGAGCAGTACTTC
CASSDRNEQYF
>many|TRBD1|TRBV19|TRBJ1-2
TGTGCCAGTAGGCCGGGACAGGGGGCGAATGCGGACGGCTACACCTTC
CASRPGQGANADGYTF
>many|.|TRBV6-1|TRBJ1-1
TGTGCCAGCAGACTACAGCTTAACACTGAAGCTTTCTTT
CASRLQLNTEAFF
>.|.|TRBV4-1|TRBJ2-5
TGCGCCAGCAGCCAAGTCAGGACGGAGACCCAGTACTTC
CASSQVRTETQYF